This T cell receptor (beta chain) was recovered during a study of blood T cells in healthy people across ages. This clonotype was seen many times. With a J-beta primer mix and a sample-barcoded 5' primer, a second PCR ran about 7 to 12 cycles. TCRdb itself ran the 5' RACE reads through MiXCR, one entry per CDR3 protein. Of more than 700,000 distinct CDR3 sequences listed, more than 35% are singletons. The sample consisted of blood. The TCR was taken from an elderly man in good health.

The CDR3 here is CASSIRQGGLGNSPLHF. The CDR3, as DNA: TGTGCCAGCAGCATCCGACAGGGTGGTCTCGGGAATTCACCCCTCCACTTT. This sequence joins TRBV5-8 and TRBJ1-6; 7 nucleotides match TRBD1. This CDR3 region has 17 residues. The germline gives CDR1 SGHTS, CDR2 YDEGEE. The ends lost 4 bases at V and 7 bases at J; junction bases unmatched: 14.